The 2 T cell receptor beta chains in this list originate from one sample, sequenced in a study of blood T cell repertoires in COVID-19. Only in-frame clones appear in the TCRdb table, and some are missing; sequencing was by immunoSEQ multiplex PCR. The sample shows over 90,000 clones, 87% of them seen only once. Input material: peripheral blood. These receptors all come from a man aged 45-65 years in a cohort sampled during active COVID-19.

The chain links TRBV7-2 to TRBJ2-1; 8 positions match TRBD2. V trimming: 1 base; J trimming: 12 bases; junction bases outside the gene matches: 17. Germline CDR1 SGHTA, CDR2 FQGNSA. The CDR3 has 17 residues. For the CDR3, the DNA is TGTGCCAGCAGCTTAGGGAGGAGGAGCTCGGGGGGGGCCGGGCAGTTCTTC. Amino acids: CASSLGRRSSGGAGQFF.

V is TRBV6-4 and J is TRBJ2-2; a possible D gene is TRBD1 (6 bases). The CDR3 covers 13 residues. Germline lookup yields CDR1 MRHNA and CDR2 SNTAGT. V was pared by 5 bases and J by 6 bases, with 10 bases between. CDR3 loop: CASSKQGSGELFF. In DNA, the CDR3 is TGTGCCAGCAGTAAGCAGGGGTCCGGGGAGCTGTTTTTT.